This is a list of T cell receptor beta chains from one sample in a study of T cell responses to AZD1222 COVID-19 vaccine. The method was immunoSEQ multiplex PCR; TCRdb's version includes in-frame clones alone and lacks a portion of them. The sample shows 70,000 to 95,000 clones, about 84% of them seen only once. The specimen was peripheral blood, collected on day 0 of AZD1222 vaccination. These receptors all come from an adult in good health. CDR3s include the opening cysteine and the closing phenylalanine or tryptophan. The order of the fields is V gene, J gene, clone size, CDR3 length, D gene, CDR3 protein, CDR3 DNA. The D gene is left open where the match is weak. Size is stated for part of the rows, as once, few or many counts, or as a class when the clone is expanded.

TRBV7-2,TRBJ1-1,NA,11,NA,CASSHTHEAFF,TGTGCCAGCAGCCATACACATGAAGCTTTCTTT
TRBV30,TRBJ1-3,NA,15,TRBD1,CAWSGQGASGNTIYF,TGTGCCTGGAGTGGACAGGGGGCTTCTGGAAACACCATATATTTT
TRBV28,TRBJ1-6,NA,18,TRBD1,CASSLQPSRQGYNSPLHF,TGTGCCAGCAGTTTACAACCCTCTCGACAGGGCTATAATTCACCCCTCCACTTT
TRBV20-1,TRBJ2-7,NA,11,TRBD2,CSARTGTSGDF,TGCAGTGCTAGAACCGGGACTAGCGGGGACTTC
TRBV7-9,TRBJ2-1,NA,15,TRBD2,CASSFQAGAGNEQFF,TGTGCCAGCAGCTTCCAAGCGGGGGCGGGCAATGAGCAGTTCTTC
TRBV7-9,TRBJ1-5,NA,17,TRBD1,CASSSDRVNVGNQPQHF,TGTGCCAGCAGCTCGGACAGGGTTAACGTCGGGAATCAGCCCCAGCATTTT
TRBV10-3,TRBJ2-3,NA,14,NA,CAISDRGNRDTQYF,TGTGCCATCAGTGACAGGGGTAACCGAGATACGCAGTATTTT
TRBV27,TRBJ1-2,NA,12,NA,CASHRPNYGYTF,TGTGCCAGTCATCGACCTAACTATGGCTACACCTTC
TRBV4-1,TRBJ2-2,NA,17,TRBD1,CASSQDQQGRHAGELFF,TGCGCCAGCAGCCAAGATCAACAGGGGCGTCACGCCGGGGAGCTGTTTTTT
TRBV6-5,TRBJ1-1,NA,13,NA,CASSTGPNTEAFF,TGTGCCAGCAGTACAGGCCCGAACACTGAAGCTTTCTTT
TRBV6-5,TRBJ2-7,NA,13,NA,CAITPGYSYEQYF,TGTGCCATTACTCCGGGGTACTCCTACGAGCAGTACTTC
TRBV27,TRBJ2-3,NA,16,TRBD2,CASSLDSGRGPDTQYF,TGTGCCAGCAGTTTAGACAGCGGGAGGGGCCCAGATACGCAGTATTTT
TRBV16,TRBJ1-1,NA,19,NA,CASSQLAWGGVDANTEAFF,TGTGCCAGCAGCCAATTGGCGTGGGGCGGAGTGGACGCGAACACTGAAGCTTTCTTT
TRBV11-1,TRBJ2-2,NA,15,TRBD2,CASSLGGPNTGELFF,TGTGCCAGCAGCTTGGGAGGGCCAAACACCGGGGAGCTGTTTTTT
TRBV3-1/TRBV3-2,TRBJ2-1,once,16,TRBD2,CASSQDTGGASHEQFF,TGTGCCAGCAGCCAAGATACCGGGGGGGCCTCCCATGAGCAGTTCTTC
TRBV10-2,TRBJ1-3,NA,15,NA,CASSESATPGNTIYF,TGCGCCAGCAGTGAGTCGGCAACCCCTGGAAACACCATATATTTT
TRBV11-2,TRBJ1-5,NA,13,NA,CASRGYSNQPQHF,TGTGCCAGCAGGGGTTATAGCAATCAGCCCCAGCATTTT
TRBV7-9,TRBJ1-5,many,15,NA,CASSLENTGFEPQHF,TGTGCCAGCAGCTTAGAAAATACAGGGTTTGAGCCCCAGCATTTT
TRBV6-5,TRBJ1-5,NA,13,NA,CASGRPADQPQHF,TGTGCCAGCGGCCGGCCGGCGGACCAGCCCCAGCATTTT
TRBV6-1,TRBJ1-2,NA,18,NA,CASSEDPMAQGLVYGYTF,TGTGCCAGCAGTGAGGACCCTATGGCCCAGGGGCTGGTGTATGGCTACACCTTC
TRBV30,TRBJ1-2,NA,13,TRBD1,CAWSPRGNYGYTF,TGTGCCTGGAGTCCCAGGGGGAACTATGGCTACACCTTC
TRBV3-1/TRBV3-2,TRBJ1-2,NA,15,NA,CASSQGGGYNYGYTF,TGTGCCAGCAGCCAGGGTGGAGGGTACAACTATGGCTACACCTTC
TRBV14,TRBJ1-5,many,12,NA,CASSRGFQPQHF,TGTGCCAGCAGCAGGGGGTTTCAGCCCCAGCATTTT
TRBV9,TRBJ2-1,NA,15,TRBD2,CASSVGTSGGDEQFF,TGTGCCAGCAGCGTAGGGACTAGCGGGGGCGATGAGCAGTTCTTC
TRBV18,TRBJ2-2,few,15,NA,CASSPLPYNTGELFF,TGTGCCAGCTCACCACTACCCTATAACACCGGGGAGCTGTTTTTT
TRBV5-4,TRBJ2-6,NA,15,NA,CASSPGDSGANVLTF,TGTGCCAGCAGTCCAGGGGACTCTGGGGCCAACGTCCTGACTTTC
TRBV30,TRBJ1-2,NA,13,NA,CAWTQTAFYGYTF,TGTGCCTGGACCCAGACAGCTTTCTATGGCTACACCTTC
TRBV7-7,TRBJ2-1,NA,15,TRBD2,CASSPLSGTYNEQFF,TGTGCCAGCAGCCCCCTGAGCGGGACTTACAATGAGCAGTTCTTC
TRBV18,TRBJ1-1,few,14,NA,CASSPRGRNTEAFF,TGTGCCAGCTCACCTAGAGGTCGGAACACTGAAGCTTTCTTT
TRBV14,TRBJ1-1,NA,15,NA,CASSLLGVRNTEAFF,TGTGCCAGCAGCCTTCTGGGGGTCAGGAACACTGAAGCTTTCTTT
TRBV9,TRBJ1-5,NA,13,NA,CASSVGSGQPQHF,TGTGCCAGCAGCGTAGGATCAGGTCAGCCCCAGCATTTT
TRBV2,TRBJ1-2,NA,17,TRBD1,CASLQHKRTGTNYGYTF,TGTGCCAGCCTCCAGCATAAGAGGACAGGGACTAACTATGGCTACACCTTC
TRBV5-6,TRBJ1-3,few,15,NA,CASSVDWTSGNTIYF,TGTGCCAGCAGCGTGGACTGGACCTCTGGAAACACCATATATTTT
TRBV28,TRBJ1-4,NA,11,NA,CASAGLEKLFF,TGTGCCAGCGCAGGGTTGGAAAAACTGTTTTTT
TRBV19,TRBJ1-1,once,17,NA,CASSIPTDTIRRQEAFF,TGTGCCAGTAGTATACCAACCGACACCATCAGGCGGCAGGAAGCTTTCTTT
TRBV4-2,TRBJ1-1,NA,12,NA,CASSRKGDEAFF,TGTGCCAGCAGCCGTAAAGGAGATGAAGCTTTCTTT
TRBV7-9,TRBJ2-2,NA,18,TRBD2,CASSLDGGRLSNTGELFF,TGTGCCAGCAGCTTAGATGGCGGGAGACTATCAAACACCGGGGAGCTGTTTTTT
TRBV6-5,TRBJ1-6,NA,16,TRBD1,CASSYSGGAGNSPLHF,TGTGCCAGCAGTTACTCAGGGGGCGCGGGCAATTCACCCCTCCACTTT
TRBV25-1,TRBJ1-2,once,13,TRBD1,CASSTGGGYGYTF,TGTGCCAGCAGTACAGGGGGCGGCTATGGCTACACCTTC
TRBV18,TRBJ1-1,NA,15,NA,CASSHGGLRNTEAFF,TGTGCCAGCTCCCACGGAGGACTAAGGAACACTGAAGCTTTCTTT
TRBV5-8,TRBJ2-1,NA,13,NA,CASSPWTDNEQFF,TGTGCCAGCAGCCCCTGGACAGACAATGAGCAGTTCTTC
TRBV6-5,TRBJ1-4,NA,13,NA,CASWGSPNEKLFF,TGTGCCAGTTGGGGGAGCCCGAATGAAAAACTGTTTTTT
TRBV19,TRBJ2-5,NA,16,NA,CASSTIRLGFEETQYF,TGTGCCAGTAGTACGATTCGACTAGGCTTCGAAGAGACCCAGTACTTC
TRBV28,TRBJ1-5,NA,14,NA,CASSFDERGQPQHF,TGTGCCAGCAGTTTTGATGAACGGGGTCAGCCCCAGCATTTT
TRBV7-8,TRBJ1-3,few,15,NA,CASSPGTVTGNTIYF,TGTGCCAGCAGCCCAGGGACCGTAACTGGAAACACCATATATTTT
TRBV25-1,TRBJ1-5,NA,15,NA,CASSDSWGGNQPQHF,TGTGCCAGCAGTGATTCGTGGGGTGGCAATCAGCCCCAGCATTTT
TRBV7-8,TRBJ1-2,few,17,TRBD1,CASSSRTGPSSNYGYTF,TGTGCCAGCAGCTCCCGGACAGGCCCATCCTCTAACTATGGCTACACCTTC
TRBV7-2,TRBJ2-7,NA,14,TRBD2,CASSLERDYYEQYF,TGTGCCAGCAGCCTCGAGCGGGATTACTACGAGCAGTACTTC
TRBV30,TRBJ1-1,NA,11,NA,CAWSVFGGAFF,TGTGCCTGGAGTGTGTTCGGGGGAGCTTTCTTT
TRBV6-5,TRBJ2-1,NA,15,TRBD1,CASSTSSTGVSEQFF,TGTGCCAGCAGTACATCGTCAACAGGGGTGAGTGAGCAGTTCTTC
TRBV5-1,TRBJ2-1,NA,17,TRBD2,CASSLGTSGYSYNEQFF,TGCGCCAGCAGCCTGGGGACTAGCGGATACTCCTACAATGAGCAGTTCTTC
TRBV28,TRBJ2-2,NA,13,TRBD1,CAGQGAGTGELFF,TGTGCCGGACAGGGGGCCGGCACCGGGGAGCTGTTTTTT